This TCR beta chain was captured in a study of regulatory T cells in long-lasting Graves disease. Findings of the study overall: Persistent patients shared more public clonotypes (about 2,700) than newly diagnosed patients (approximately 1,000).

Arm-PCR of CDR3 regions and iRepertoire HTBI primers were used to build TCR beta libraries. TCRdb redid the calling of the multiplex PCR reads with MiXCR, one entry per CDR3 protein. The sample includes roughly 320,000 distinct CDR3 sequences, around 15% of them seen just once. Time point: newly diagnosed GD, antithyroid drugs for less than 3 months. Extracted PBMC RNA gave rise to the TCR library. There are 13 residues in the CDR3. V lost 8 bases and J 7 bases, leaving 16 bases between the germline ends. CDR1 SGHTA and CDR2 FQGTGA come from the germline V gene. Points on this clonotype: Antigen: not known.

These sequences were also reported in another study, on T cells in Graves' hyperthyroidism and ophthalmopathy.

The sample consisted of peripheral blood mononuclear cells (PBMCs), taken at new diagnosis, from a patient treated with antithyroid drugs. The TCR sequence derives from a man aged 35 to 55 with Graves disease. V and J are TRBV7-3 and TRBJ2-3; D remains unclear. This CDR3 reads CASGTGGGNTQYF. The CDR3 DNA sequence: TGTGCCAGCGGTACGGGTGGCGGAAATACGCAGTATTTT.